This TCR beta chain stems from a study of blood T cell repertoires in COVID-19. Overall study context: T cells, B-cell-depleted T cells, or PBMCs provided the cDNA or gDNA that served as material.

The germline gives CDR1 SGHRS, CDR2 YFSETQ. The CDR3 has 16 amino acids. The junction had 10 bases not matched to a gene; V was cut back by 1 base and J by 5 bases. Cohorts were assigned according to the clinical history that participants reported. Two negative PCRs, clearance, or symptom resolution characterized the recovered Cohort 3 donors. Authors' data handling: Estimates of nucleated cell counts were drawn from the amplification of reference gene primers. TCRdb's table, derived via immunoSEQ multiplex PCR, lists solely in-frame clones and lacks some. That table furnishes V, J and clone size, whereas the DNA furnished D and trimming. The sample yields around 130,000 clones, 84% seen once. In its sample, this clone was seen once.

The receptor's source is a woman between 25 and 40 years old who had recovered from COVID-19. The sample consisted of PBMCs or T cells enriched from blood (not recorded which). The chain recombines TRBV5-1 with TRBJ2-5, with 8 bases fitting TRBD1. The CDR3 sequence is CASSLLGQGAAETQYF. In DNA form, the CDR3 reads TGCGCCAGCAGCTTGCTAGGGCAGGGGGCAGCGGAGACCCAGTACTTC.